The 7 T cell receptor beta chains presented below share a single source sample, sequenced in a study of persistence of HIV-infected CD4 T cells (TCRdb year 2020). Per the publication, the treatment or condition label means: suppressive antiretroviral therapy. Lysates of CMV-infected fibroblasts were used at approximately 10 ug/mL for cell stimulation. Memory CD4+ T cells that did not respond, being CD40L-negative, CD69-negative and CD45RO-high, were sorted as memory populations depleted of antigen-responding cells. No antigen has been assigned to these receptors. The immunoSEQ hsTCRB assay version 4, run in survey mode, was used to sequence TCRbeta repertoires from genomic DNA. TCRdb holds this immuneACCESS table with in-frame rearrangements only. Some clones are missing; in checked studies, unresolved V genes explain under half, and the rest has no known cause. This sample is represented by some 48,000 clones; around 72% of them were singletons. Around 2.9% of the sample rests with the top ten.

Here the sequenced sample was CD4+ T cells sorted from PBMCs after approximately 18-hour stimulation, taken from a patient who received antiretroviral therapy. The cell subset or site label for this specimen denotes: CD40L-CD69- CD45RO-high memory CD4 T cells not responding to CMV lysate. The origin of the receptors is an adult man with HIV who was CMV-seropositive.

The chain recombines TRBV5-6 with TRBJ2-7; the match to TRBD1 covers 7 bases. Trimming took 3 bases from V and 0 from J; bases not matched to a gene: 3. The CDR3 sequence is 14 residues long. From germline, CDR1 is SGHDT and CDR2 YYEEEE. The CDR3 sequence: CASSWTGASYEQYF. For the CDR3, the DNA is TGTGCCAGCAGCTGGACAGGTGCCTCCTACGAGCAGTACTTC.

The DNA for the CDR3 is TGCAGTGCTAGTGGGGACGGTGATACAGATACGCAGTATTTT. Translation: CSASGDGDTDTQYF. The gene calls are TRBV20-1 and TRBJ2-3; D may correspond to TRBD1 or TRBD2 (5 bases each). CDR1 and CDR2 (germline): DFQATT, SNEGSKA (reference sequence). The CDR3 is made up of 14 amino acids. The ends were cut back, 3 bases at V and 3 bases at J, with 13 bases in the middle.

J is TRBJ1-4 and V is TRBV2; 8 positions match TRBD1. Germline CDR1 is SNHLY and CDR2 is FYNNEI. CDR3 size: 22 residues. V dropped 6 bases and J dropped 1; count of bases not matched to a gene: 25. Here the CDR3 reads CASSQDRARFGFLFGTNEKLFF. CDR3 bases: TGTGCCAGCAGCCAGGACAGGGCGAGGTTTGGGTTCCTCTTTGGAACTAATGAAAAACTGTTTTTT.

V and J are TRBV7-2 and TRBJ2-5; 7 bases line up with TRBD1. The CDR3 covers 17 residues. Germline lookup yields CDR1 SGHTA and CDR2 FQGNSA. Trimming removed 2 bases from V and 7 bases from J; junction bases left unmatched: 16. The CDR3 is CASSLTVIRGGPRTQYF. In DNA form, the CDR3 reads TGTGCCAGCAGCTTAACAGTGATTCGAGGGGGCCCCCGGACCCAGTACTTC.

This clone was observed once. The chain employs TRBV10-1 and TRBJ2-2; no clear D gene. The CDR3 consists of 14 residues. Germline CDR1 and CDR2: WNHNN and SYGVQD (reference sequence). Between the trimmed V and J ends, which lost 4 bases and 2 bases, there was a span of 8 bases. DNA for the CDR3: TGCGCCAGCAGTGGCCAGCCTAACACCGGGGAGCTGTTTTTT. Its protein product is CASSGQPNTGELFF.

A word on this clone: Other DNA sequences in this specimen translate into the identical CDR3. The chain uses TRBV12-3 or TRBV12-4 and TRBJ1-1, with D possibly matching TRBD1 (5 bases). CDR3 length: 13 amino acids. Trimming pared 6 bases from V and 1 base from J, leaving 9 bases between. CDR3 nucleotide sequence: TGTGCCAGCAGCTTTACAGGGAACACTGAAGCTTTCTTT. Amino acids: CASSFTGNTEAFF.

The chain employs TRBV3-1 (or the pseudogene TRBV3-2) and TRBJ1-2, with D perhaps matching TRBD1 (6 bases). The CDR3 loop spans 14 amino acids. The germline CDR1 and CDR2 sequences are LGHDT and YNNKEL (reference sequence). The V end was cut by 3 bases, the J end by 3 bases, with 11 bases between. In DNA form, the CDR3 reads TGTGCCAGCAGCCATGGACAGAGTCACTATGGCTACACCTTC. Its translation: CASSHGQSHYGYTF.